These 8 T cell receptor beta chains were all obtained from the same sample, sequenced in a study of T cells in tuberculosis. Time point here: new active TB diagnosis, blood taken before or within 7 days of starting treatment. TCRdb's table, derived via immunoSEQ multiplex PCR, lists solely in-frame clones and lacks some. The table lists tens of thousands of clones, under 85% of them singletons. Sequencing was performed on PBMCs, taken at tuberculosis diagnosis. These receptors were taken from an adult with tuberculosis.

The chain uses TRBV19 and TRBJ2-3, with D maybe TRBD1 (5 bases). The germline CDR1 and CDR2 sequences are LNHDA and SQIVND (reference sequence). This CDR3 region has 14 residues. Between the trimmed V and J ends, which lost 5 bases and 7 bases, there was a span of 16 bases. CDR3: CASSPGQGGYTQYF. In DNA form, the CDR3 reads TGTGCCAGTAGTCCCGGACAAGGTGGTTATACGCAGTATTTT.

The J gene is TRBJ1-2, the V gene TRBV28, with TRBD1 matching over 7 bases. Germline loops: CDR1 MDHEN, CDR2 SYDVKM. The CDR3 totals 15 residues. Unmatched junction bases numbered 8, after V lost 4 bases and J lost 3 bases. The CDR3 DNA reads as TGTGCCAGCAGTTCCGCAGGGGGTGGGGACTATGGCTACACCTTC. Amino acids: CASSSAGGGDYGYTF.

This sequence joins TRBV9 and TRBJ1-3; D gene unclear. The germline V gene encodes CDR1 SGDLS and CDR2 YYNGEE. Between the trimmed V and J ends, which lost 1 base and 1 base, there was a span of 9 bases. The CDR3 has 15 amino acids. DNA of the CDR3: TGTGCCAGCAGCGTACACGGGGAGTCTGGAAACACCATATATTTT. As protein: CASSVHGESGNTIYF.

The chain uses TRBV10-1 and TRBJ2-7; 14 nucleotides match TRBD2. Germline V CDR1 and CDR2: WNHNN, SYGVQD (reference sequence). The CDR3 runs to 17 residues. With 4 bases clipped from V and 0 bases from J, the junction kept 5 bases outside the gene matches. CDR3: CASSGWTSGGFSYEQYF. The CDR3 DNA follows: TGCGCCAGCAGTGGGTGGACTAGCGGGGGGTTCTCCTACGAGCAGTACTTC.

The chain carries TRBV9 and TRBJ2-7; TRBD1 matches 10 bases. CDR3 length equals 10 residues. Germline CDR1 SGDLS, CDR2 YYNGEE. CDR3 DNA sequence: TGTGCCAGCAGCGACCGGGACAGGGGTGTC. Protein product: CASSDRDRGV.

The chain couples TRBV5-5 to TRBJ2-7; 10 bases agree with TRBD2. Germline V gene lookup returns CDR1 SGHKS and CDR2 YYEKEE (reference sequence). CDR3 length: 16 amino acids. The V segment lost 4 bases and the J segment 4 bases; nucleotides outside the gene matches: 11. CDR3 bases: TGTGCCAGCAGCCCCACCACTAGCGGGATTACGTACGAGCAGTACTTC. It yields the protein CASSPTTSGITYEQYF.

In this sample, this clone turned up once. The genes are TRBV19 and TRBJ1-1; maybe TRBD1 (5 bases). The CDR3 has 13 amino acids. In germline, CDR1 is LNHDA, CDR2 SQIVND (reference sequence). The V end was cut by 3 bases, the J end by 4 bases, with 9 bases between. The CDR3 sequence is CASSILGGTEAFF. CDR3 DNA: TGTGCCAGTAGTATCCTGGGGGGCACTGAAGCTTTCTTT.

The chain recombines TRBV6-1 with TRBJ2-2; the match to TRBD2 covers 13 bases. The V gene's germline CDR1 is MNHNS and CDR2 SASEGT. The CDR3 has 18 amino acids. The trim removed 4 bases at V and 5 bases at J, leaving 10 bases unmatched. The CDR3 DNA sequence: TGTGCCAGCAGTGGGAGGACTAGCGGGAGCCCTCGAACCGGGGAGCTGTTTTTT. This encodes CASSGRTSGSPRTGELFF.